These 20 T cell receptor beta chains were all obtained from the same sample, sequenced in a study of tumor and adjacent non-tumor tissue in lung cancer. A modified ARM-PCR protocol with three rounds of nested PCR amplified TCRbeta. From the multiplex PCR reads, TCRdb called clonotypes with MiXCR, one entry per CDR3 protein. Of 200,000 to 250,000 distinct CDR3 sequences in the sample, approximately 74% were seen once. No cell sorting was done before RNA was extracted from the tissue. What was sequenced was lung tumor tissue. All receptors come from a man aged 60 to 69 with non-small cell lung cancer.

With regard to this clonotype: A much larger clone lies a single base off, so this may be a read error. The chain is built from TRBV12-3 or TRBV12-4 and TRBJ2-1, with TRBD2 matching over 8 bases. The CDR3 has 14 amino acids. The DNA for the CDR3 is TGTGCCAACAGTTTATCGGCGGGAGGCAATGAGCAGTTCTTC. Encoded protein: CANSLSAGGNEQFF.

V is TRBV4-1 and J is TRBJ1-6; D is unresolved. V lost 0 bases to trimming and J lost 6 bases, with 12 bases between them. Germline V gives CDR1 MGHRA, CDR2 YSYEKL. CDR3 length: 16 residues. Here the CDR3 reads CASSQEPGRINSPLHF. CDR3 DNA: TGCGCCAGCAGCCAAGAGCCGGGCAGAATTAATTCACCCCTCCACTTT.

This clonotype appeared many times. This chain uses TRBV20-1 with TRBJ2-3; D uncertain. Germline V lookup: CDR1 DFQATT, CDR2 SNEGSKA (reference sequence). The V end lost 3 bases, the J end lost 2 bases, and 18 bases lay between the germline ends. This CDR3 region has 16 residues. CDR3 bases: TGCAGTGCTAGTGATATGTTTACGATTAACACAGATACGCAGTATTTT. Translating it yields CSASDMFTINTDTQYF.

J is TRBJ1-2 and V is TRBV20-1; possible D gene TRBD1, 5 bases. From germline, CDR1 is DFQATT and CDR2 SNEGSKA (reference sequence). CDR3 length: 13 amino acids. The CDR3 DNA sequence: TGCGGAGCTGCCCCAGGGACTACTGATGGCTACACCTTC. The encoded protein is CGAAPGTTDGYTF.

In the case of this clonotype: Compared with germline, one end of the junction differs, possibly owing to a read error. The CDR3 DNA follows: TGCAGTGCTAGTGTAGGGGGCGATTCACACCTCCACTTT. Its translation: CSASVGGDSHLHF. This chain links TRBV20-1 with TRBJ1-6; 7 bases agree with TRBD1. The CDR3 contains 13 residues. CDR1 and CDR2 (germline): DFQATT, SNEGSKA (reference sequence).

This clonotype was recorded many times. CDR3 sequence reads: CSARYSSGNTIYF. CDR3 DNA sequence: TGCAGTGCTAGATACAGCTCTGGAAACACCATATATTTT. This chain links TRBV20-1 with TRBJ1-3; no reliable D call. CDR1 and CDR2 (germline): DFQATT, SNEGSKA (reference sequence). CDR3 size: 13 residues. With 2 bases removed from V and 0 bases from J, the gap between germline ends came to 5 bases.

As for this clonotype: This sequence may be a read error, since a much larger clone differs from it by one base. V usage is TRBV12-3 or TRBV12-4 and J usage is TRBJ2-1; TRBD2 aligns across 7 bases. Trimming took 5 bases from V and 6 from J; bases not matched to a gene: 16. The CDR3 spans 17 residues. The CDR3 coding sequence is TGTGCCAGCAGTCCCTCGAGGGGACCAGCGGGACGCAATGAGCAGTTCTTC. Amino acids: CASSPSRGPAGRNEQFF.

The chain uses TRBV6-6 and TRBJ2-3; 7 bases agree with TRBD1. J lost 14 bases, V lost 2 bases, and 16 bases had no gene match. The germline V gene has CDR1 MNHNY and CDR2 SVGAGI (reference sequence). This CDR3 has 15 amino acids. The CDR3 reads CASSYLGQRTDTLYF. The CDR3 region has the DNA TGTGCCAGCAGTTACCTGGGACAGAGGACAGATACGTTGTATTTT.

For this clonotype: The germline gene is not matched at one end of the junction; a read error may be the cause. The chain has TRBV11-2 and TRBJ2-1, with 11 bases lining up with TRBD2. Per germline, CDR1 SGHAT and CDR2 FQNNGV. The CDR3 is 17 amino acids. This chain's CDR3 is CAISFFGTSGSYNEQFF. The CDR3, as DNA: TGTGCCATCAGCTTCTTCGGGACTAGCGGAAGTTACAATGAGCAGTTCTTC.

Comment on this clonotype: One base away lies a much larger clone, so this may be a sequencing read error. CDR3 DNA: TGCAGTACTACCTTTGGGAGCGGGAGGGGAGATACGCAGTATTTT. This translates into CSTTFGSGRGDTQYF. This chain uses TRBV20-1 with TRBJ2-3; 10 bases align to TRBD2. CDR3 length: 15 residues. V trimming: 8 bases; J trimming: 5 bases; junction bases outside the gene matches: 13. Germline assignment: CDR1 DFQATT and CDR2 SNEGSKA (reference sequence).

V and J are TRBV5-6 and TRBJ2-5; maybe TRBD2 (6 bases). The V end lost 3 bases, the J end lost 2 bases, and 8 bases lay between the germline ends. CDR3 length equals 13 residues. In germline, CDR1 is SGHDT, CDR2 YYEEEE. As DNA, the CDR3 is TGTGCCAGCAGCTCGGGAGTTCAAGAGACCCAGTACTTC. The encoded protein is CASSSGVQETQYF.

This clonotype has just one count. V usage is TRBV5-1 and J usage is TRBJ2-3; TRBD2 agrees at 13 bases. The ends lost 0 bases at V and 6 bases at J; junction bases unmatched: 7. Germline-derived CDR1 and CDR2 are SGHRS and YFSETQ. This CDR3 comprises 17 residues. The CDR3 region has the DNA TGCGCCAGCAGCTTGGGGACTAGCGGGAGTAGTTCGGATACGCAGTATTTT. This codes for CASSLGTSGSSSDTQYF. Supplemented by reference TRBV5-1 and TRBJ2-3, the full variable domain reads KAGVTQTPRYLIKTRGQQVTLSCSPISGHRSVSWYQQTPGQGLQFLFEYFSETQRNKGNFPGRFSGRQFSNSRSEMNVSTLELGDSALYLCASSLGTSGSSSDTQYFGPGTRLTVL.

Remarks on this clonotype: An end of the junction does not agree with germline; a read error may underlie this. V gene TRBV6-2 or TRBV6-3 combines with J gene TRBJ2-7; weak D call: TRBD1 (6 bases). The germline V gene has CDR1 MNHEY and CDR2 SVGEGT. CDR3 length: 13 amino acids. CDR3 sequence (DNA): TGTGCCAGCAGAGGGACAACGTACTACGAGCAGTGCTTC. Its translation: CASRGTTYYEQCF.

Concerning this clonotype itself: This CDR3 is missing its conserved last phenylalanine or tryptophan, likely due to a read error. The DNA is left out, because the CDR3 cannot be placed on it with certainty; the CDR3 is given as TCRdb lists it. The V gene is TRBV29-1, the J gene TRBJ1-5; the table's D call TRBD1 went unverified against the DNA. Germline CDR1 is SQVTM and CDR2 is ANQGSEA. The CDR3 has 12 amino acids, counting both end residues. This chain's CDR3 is CSATGGVQPQHS.

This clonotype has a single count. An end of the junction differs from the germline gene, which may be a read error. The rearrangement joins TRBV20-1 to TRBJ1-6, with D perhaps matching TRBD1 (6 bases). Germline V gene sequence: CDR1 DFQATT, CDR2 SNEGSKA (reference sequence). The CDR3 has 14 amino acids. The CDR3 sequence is CNAVKGPGGSPLLF. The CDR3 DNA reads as TGCAATGCTGTGAAGGGGCCCGGGGGCTCACCCCTCCTCTTT.

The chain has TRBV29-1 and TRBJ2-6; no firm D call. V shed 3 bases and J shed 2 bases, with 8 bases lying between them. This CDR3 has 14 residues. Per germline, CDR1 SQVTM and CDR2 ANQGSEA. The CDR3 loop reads CSVDGVTGANVLTF. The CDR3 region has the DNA TGCAGCGTTGATGGGGTCACTGGGGCCAACGTCCTGACTTTC.

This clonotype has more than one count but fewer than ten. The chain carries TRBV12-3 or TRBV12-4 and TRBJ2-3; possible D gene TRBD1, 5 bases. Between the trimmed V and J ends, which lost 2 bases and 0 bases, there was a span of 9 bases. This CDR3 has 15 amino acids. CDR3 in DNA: TGTGCCAGCAGTTTATGGGGCAGTAGCACAGATACGCAGTATTTT. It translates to CASSLWGSSTDTQYF.

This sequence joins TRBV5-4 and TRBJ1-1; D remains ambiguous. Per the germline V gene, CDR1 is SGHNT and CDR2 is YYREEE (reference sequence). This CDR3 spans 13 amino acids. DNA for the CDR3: TGTGTCAACAGCTTGATGGCGAACACTGAAGCTTTCTTT. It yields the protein CVNSLMANTEAFF.

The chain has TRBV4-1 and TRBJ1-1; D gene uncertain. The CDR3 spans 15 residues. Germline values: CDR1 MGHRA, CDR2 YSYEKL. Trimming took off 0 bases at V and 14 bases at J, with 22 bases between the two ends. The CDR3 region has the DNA TGCGCCAGCAGCCAAGATTTGTCCAGGTACGGTCGAGTCTTCTTT. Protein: CASSQDLSRYGRVFF.

CDR3 in amino acids: CASSDTGPEGAQYF. For the CDR3, the DNA is TGTGCCAGCAGTGATACCGGACCAGAGGGGGCCCAGTACTTC. The chain has TRBV6-5 and TRBJ2-5, with D tentatively TRBD1 (6 bases). The CDR3 totals 14 residues. The ends were cut back, 5 bases at V and 9 bases at J, with 19 bases in the middle. Germline V gene lookup returns CDR1 MNHEY and CDR2 SVGAGI.